The following is a T cell receptor beta chain sequence with its context. The data originate from a study of technical replicates of blood from a handful of donors. The method was immunoSEQ multiplex PCR; TCRdb's version includes in-frame clones alone and lacks a portion of them. The table records 84,000 or so clones, 90% to 95% of them present only once. The V and J ends lost 2 bases and 8 bases respectively, with 13 bases between them. CDR3 length: 13 amino acids. In germline, CDR1 is SGHRS, CDR2 YFSETQ. This receptor was identified in a human donor in good health. The chain carries TRBV5-1 and TRBJ1-2; the D is unclear. The sequencing sample was made of T cells isolated from PBMCs. The CDR3 here is CASSFDGVWGYTF. DNA for the CDR3: TGCGCCAGCAGCTTCGACGGAGTATGGGGCTACACCTTC.